The 2 T cell receptor beta chains listed next were all sequenced from one sample in a study of control samples from healthy donors and cancer patients. Produced via immunoSEQ multiplex PCR; TCRdb's table is partial and in-frame only. The table has approximately 150,000 clones, 90% to 95% seen once. The sample was PBMCs. The receptors derive from a man between 60 and 75 years old with colorectal cancer.

This chain uses TRBV7-6 with TRBJ1-5, with TRBD1 matching 7 bases. V dropped 2 bases and J dropped 11; count of bases not matched to a gene: 3. The CDR3 contains 12 residues. Per germline, CDR1 SGHVS and CDR2 FNYEAQ. The chain's CDR3 is CASSLPGQAQHF. The CDR3 nucleotides read TGTGCCAGCAGCTTACCTGGACAGGCCCAGCATTTT.

This CDR3 reads CASSISVGGYTF. CDR3 nucleotides: TGTGCCAGTAGTATCTCCGTGGGCGGCTACACCTTC. This rearrangement joins TRBV19 to TRBJ1-2; D is undetermined. From germline, CDR1 is LNHDA and CDR2 SQIVND (reference sequence). This CDR3 is built from 12 residues. Trimming stripped 3 bases from V and 8 bases from J, with 10 bases between.